The 15 T cell receptor beta chains below come from one sample, sequenced in a study of cytomegalovirus exposure and HLA in healthy donors. With 60 Vbeta and 13 Jbeta primers, the PCR was carried out. The protocol was immunoSEQ multiplex PCR, while the TCRdb copy is restricted to in-frame clones and leaves out a portion. The sample contains 150,000 to 200,000 clones, around 84% of which appear only once. Sample: PBMCs. The receptors were gathered from a man aged 18 to 35 in good health and CMV-seronegative.

The chain links TRBV30 to TRBJ1-1; 7 bases line up with TRBD1. V dropped 0 bases and J dropped 1; count of bases not matched to a gene: 5. Germline CDR1 is GTSNPN and CDR2 is SVGIG (reference sequence). The CDR3 consists of 15 residues. The CDR3 sequence: CAWSVLRGRNTEAFF. In DNA, the CDR3 is TGTGCCTGGAGTGTACTAAGGGGGCGGAACACTGAAGCTTTCTTT.

The J gene is TRBJ1-1, the V gene TRBV6-1; D ambiguous. Germline V gene data show CDR1 as MNHNS and CDR2 as SASEGT. The CDR3 is made up of 13 amino acids. V was cut by 5 bases and J by 8 bases, with 15 bases left in between. The CDR3 loop reads CASSPRVEGEAFF. The CDR3 DNA is TGTGCCAGCAGTCCGCGGGTCGAAGGGGAAGCTTTCTTT.

The chain combines TRBV5-1 with TRBJ1-4; 11 nucleotides match TRBD1. Germline CDR1 reads SGHRS; CDR2 reads YFSETQ. This CDR3 has 15 amino acids. J was trimmed by 6 bases and V by 4 bases; bases with no gene match: 5. CDR3: CASSRTGGADEKLFF. In nucleotides, the CDR3 is TGCGCCAGCAGCAGGACAGGGGGCGCTGATGAAAAACTGTTTTTT.

There are a few counts of this clone. V is TRBV5-4 and J is TRBJ1-2; TRBD1 matches at 8 bases. V lost 2 bases to trimming and J lost 8 bases; unmatched junction nucleotides: 2. Germline loops: CDR1 SGHNT, CDR2 YYREEE (reference sequence). The CDR3 consists of 12 residues. Here the CDR3 DNA reads TGTGCCAGCAGCTTCCGGACAGGGGGCTACACCTTC. The encoded protein is CASSFRTGGYTF.

The chain has TRBV5-5 and TRBJ1-1, with TRBD1 as a possible D gene (6 bases). CDR1 and CDR2 from the germline V gene are SGHKS and YYEKEE (reference sequence). The ends were cut back, 4 bases at V and 0 bases at J, with 10 bases in the middle. This CDR3 is 14 amino acids long. CDR3 DNA: TGTGCCAGCAGCCCCGGGACACTGAACACTGAAGCTTTCTTT. Translated, it gives CASSPGTLNTEAFF.

The chain combines TRBV10-3 with TRBJ1-2; 12 bases agree with TRBD1. Germline CDR1 is ENHRY and CDR2 is SYGVKD. The CDR3 totals 16 residues. V shed 7 bases and J 2 bases; nucleotides not matched to a gene: 8. The CDR3 coding sequence is TGTGCCATCATGGGGGGACAGGGGGCGGGCAACTATGGCTACACCTTC. Its protein is CAIMGGQGAGNYGYTF.

This clone showed up just once. One end of the junction does not line up with germline, which may come from a read error. The chain uses TRBV5-6 and TRBJ2-1; 11 nucleotides match TRBD2. The CDR3 spans 15 residues. Per germline, CDR1 SGHDT and CDR2 YYEEEE. The CDR3 sequence: CASRLGLAAYNEQFF. DNA of the CDR3: TGTGCCAGCAGATTGGGACTAGCGGCCTACAATGAGCAGTTCTTC.

The V gene is TRBV11-2, the J gene TRBJ2-1; tentative D call: TRBD2 (6 bases). This CDR3 has 15 residues. The germline V gene encodes CDR1 SGHAT and CDR2 FQNNGV. Trimming removed 5 bases at V and 4 bases at J, with 15 bases between. CDR3 sequence: CASSHLRAGYNEQFF. CDR3 DNA: TGTGCCAGCAGCCATCTTAGGGCGGGATACAATGAGCAGTTCTTC.

This clone was detected once. The gene calls are TRBV6-6 and TRBJ2-7; TRBD1 agrees at 9 bases. The CDR3 is made up of 16 amino acids. V lost 6 bases to trimming and J lost 5 bases; unmatched junction nucleotides: 14. CDR1 is MNHNY and CDR2 is SVGAGI in the germline V gene (reference sequence). CDR3 residues: CASSPAPGQGQNEQYF. CDR3 sequence (DNA): TGTGCCAGCAGCCCTGCACCCGGACAGGGGCAGAACGAGCAGTACTTC.

The V call is TRBV27, the J call TRBJ2-1, with 8 bases fitting TRBD2. This CDR3 has 14 residues. Germline assignment: CDR1 MNHEY and CDR2 SMNVEV (reference sequence). V shed 4 bases, J shed 8 bases, and the junction held 7 bases outside the gene matches. CDR3 nucleotide sequence: TGTGCCAGCAGTTCCCTAGCGGGTGGGGATGAGCAGTTCTTC. It yields the protein CASSSLAGGDEQFF.

The gene calls are TRBV5-4 and TRBJ2-5; TRBD2 matches 7 bases. The V and J ends lost 0 bases and 4 bases, in that order; junction bases with no gene match: 3. Germline V gene data show CDR1 as SGHNT and CDR2 as YYREEE (reference sequence). The length of the CDR3 is 14 residues. The CDR3 spells CASSLAGGPETQYF. The CDR3 coding sequence is TGTGCCAGCAGCTTGGCGGGAGGTCCAGAGACCCAGTACTTC.

This rearrangement joins TRBV25-1 to TRBJ2-5; 7 nucleotides match TRBD1. CDR1 and CDR2 from the germline V gene are MGHDK and SYGVNS. The CDR3 contains 13 residues. With 6 bases clipped from V and 1 base from J, the junction kept 2 bases outside the gene matches. The CDR3 reads CASRRGPQETQYF. The CDR3, as DNA: TGTGCCAGCAGAAGGGGGCCCCAAGAGACCCAGTACTTC. Filled out from reference TRBV25-1 and TRBJ2-5, the complete variable domain reads EADIYQTPRYLVIGTGKKITLECSQTMGHDKMYWYQQDPGMELHLIHYSYGVNSTEKGDLSSESTVSRIRTEHFPLTLESARPSHTSQYLCASRRGPQETQYFGPGTRLLVL.

The rearrangement joins TRBV30 to TRBJ1-2; the match to TRBD1 covers 9 bases. From germline, CDR1 is GTSNPN and CDR2 SVGIG (reference sequence). With 5 bases clipped from V and 4 bases from J, the junction kept 5 bases outside the gene matches. The CDR3 has 13 residues. The DNA for the CDR3 is TGTGCCTGGGCACAGGGGGCCACCTATGGCTACACCTTC. As protein: CAWAQGATYGYTF.

The chain is built from TRBV6-6 and TRBJ2-4, with D perhaps TRBD2 (7 bases). The CDR3 is 15 amino acids. CDR1 is MNHNY, CDR2 SVGAGI, per germline (reference sequence). Trimming took off 5 bases at V and 1 base at J, with 12 bases between the two ends. This chain's CDR3 is CASSRGAEAKNIQYF. DNA for the CDR3: TGTGCCAGCAGTCGGGGGGCCGAGGCCAAAAACATTCAGTACTTC.

A note on this clone: This sample includes further DNA sequences coding for the same CDR3. The rearrangement links TRBV5-1 to TRBJ1-2, with 8 bases matching TRBD1. V lost 4 bases, J lost 6 bases, and 5 bases stayed unmatched. CDR3 size: 13 residues. CDR1 SGHRS and CDR2 YFSETQ come from the germline V gene. Here the CDR3 DNA reads TGCGCCAGCAGCCCCGGACAGGGTCATGGCTACACCTTC. It yields the protein CASSPGQGHGYTF.